The source of this TCR beta chain is a study of cytomegalovirus exposure and HLA in healthy donors. The CDR3 runs to 15 residues. V was shortened by 2 bases and J by 1 base, with 11 bases between the two germline ends. Germline V gene sequence: CDR1 MNHNY, CDR2 SVGAGI (reference sequence). PCR used 60 Vbeta primers and 13 Jbeta primers. TCRdb's table, derived via immunoSEQ multiplex PCR, lists solely in-frame clones and lacks some. This repertoire shows 150,000 to 200,000 clones, approximately 80% found once; its top ten account for around 2.1%. The TCR sequence derives from a woman aged 18-35 years in good health and CMV-seropositive. Sequenced sample: PBMCs. V is TRBV6-6 and J is TRBJ1-1; D gene ambiguous. The CDR3 DNA reads TGTGCCAGCAGTTACGGTGACTGGAGGAACACTGAAGCTTTCTTT. Translating it yields CASSYGDWRNTEAFF.